Ten or more counts support the clone carrying this TCR beta chain. Germline V gives CDR1 DFQATT, CDR2 SNEGSKA (reference sequence). Trimming took 3 bases from V and 6 from J, leaving 11 bases between them. This CDR3 has 12 residues. TCRdb fed the 5' RACE reads into MiXCR, producing one record per CDR3 protein. The table records 40,000 to 65,000 distinct CDR3 sequences, around 15% of them present only once. The sample belongs to a study of T cells of healthy individuals. The J gene is TRBJ2-5, the V gene TRBV20-1; D unclear. The sequence was obtained from a human donor in good health. CDR3 bases: TGCAGTGCTAGCCGCGGTCGACAGACCCAGTACTTC. Its protein is CSASRGRQTQYF.